The present T cell receptor beta chain was sequenced within a study of CD4+ T cells in melanoma. Study conclusions and caveats: CD8+ T cell, macrophage and B cell function reportedly correlated with neoantigen-specific CD4+ T cells. Reportedly, melanoma neoantigen-specific CD4+ T cells showed varied differentiation states.

The germline V gene has CDR1 SGHRS and CDR2 YFSETQ. Trimming removed 4 bases from V and 7 bases from J; junction bases left unmatched: 10. The CDR3 has 15 amino acids. Worth noting for this clone: Its antigen is unknown.

The assay was immunoSEQ multiplex PCR, and TCRdb's table has in-frame clones only and misses some. Among about 5,000 clones listed, under 75% were seen once. Sequenced material: cells from a culture (not recorded whether cultured in vitro). This chain links TRBV5-1 with TRBJ1-2, with 10 bases fitting TRBD1. The clonotype comes from a human donor with melanoma. The CDR3 loop is CASSHGTGDTRGYTF. The CDR3 region has the DNA TGCGCCAGCAGCCACGGGACAGGGGACACCCGTGGCTACACCTTC.